This T cell receptor (beta chain) comes out of a study of blood T cell repertoires in COVID-19. Trimming stripped 3 bases from V and 2 bases from J, with 11 bases between. Germline V lookup: CDR1 SGHTA, CDR2 FQGNSA. The CDR3 has 15 amino acids. Libraries were prepared by immunoSEQ multiplex PCR; TCRdb keeps only in-frame clonotypes and omits some of them. The profile shows about 190,000 clones, over 75% of them singletons. This clone was counted only a few times. The chain couples TRBV7-2 to TRBJ1-5; D is unresolved. The sequenced sample consisted of peripheral blood. The sequence was obtained from a woman aged 50 to 65 with acute or convalescent COVID-19. Here the CDR3 DNA reads TGTGCCAGCAGCTTGTCGCAGGAACGCAATCAGCCCCAGCATTTT. Translation: CASSLSQERNQPQHF.